Listed here is a single T cell receptor beta chain. Which antigen it targets is not known. Base qualities were left out, and no much larger clone turns up one base away. The sample is drawn from a study of cytotoxic CD8 clonotypes in ibrutinib-treated CLL listed by TCRdb under 2021. Study-level background: The cohort was composed of under 12 relapsed/refractory and around 14 treatment-naive patients; IGHV unmutated status was identified in about 17 patients. Response samples were taken after a median of about a year on treatment, ranging from 6 to 36 months. Longitudinal samples were obtainable from about 30% of the 86 participants in the trial. Cryopreserved peripheral blood mononuclear cells were obtained prior to treatment, at the time of response, and at either disease progression or sustained remission. Every remission and progressive disease sample was obtained while ibrutinib was still being received by the patients. Samples averaged around 280,000 productive templates and roughly 86,000 productive rearrangements. Responses were partial in around 25 patients and complete in 2; after median 68 months follow-up, about 15 stayed in remission and approximately 12 progressed. The study at large found these results: Baseline clonality was found to be higher than that of age-matched healthy donors and was strongly correlated with circulating CD8+ T-cell counts. Public clonotypes were rare and either shrank or stayed stable during treatment, and the rise in clonality at ibrutinib response reflected expansion of private clonotypes. An increase in clonality was observed at ibrutinib response, with clonality remaining stable during sustained remission and falling back toward baseline at progression. Lymph node repertoires were not examined, and the timing of sampling was not matched between patients in sustained remission and those whose disease progressed.

On a MiSeq, deep resolution sequencing aimed for a depth between 1 in 1 million and 1 in 200,000 T cells, with each clonotype covered 10x on average. TCR beta libraries were generated with the immunoSEQ hsTCRB Kit. From the authors' description of their analysis: ImmunoSEQ Data Assistant and ImmunoSEQ Analyzer were used for data analysis, and V, D and J genes were assigned according to IMGT definitions. Clonality, which ranges from 0 to 1, was calculated by subtracting the normalized Shannon entropy of productive rearrangement frequencies from one. Public clonotype analysis was restricted to overrepresented clonotypes comprising at least 0.05% of each patient's repertoire. Repertoires from around 13 age-matched healthy donors in immuneACCESS were used as clonality controls. TCRdb took over this immuneACCESS table, retaining in-frame rearrangements with V and J assigned. Such tables are incomplete; in checked studies, under half of the missing clones stem from an unresolved V gene, and the remainder is unexplained. V and J calls and clone size are copied from that table; D and trimming were computed from the DNA. The sample contains 140,000 to 150,000 clones, about 76% of them found a single time. The ten largest make up 5% to 5.5% of the sample.

As encoded in the germline V gene, CDR1 is SGHVS while CDR2 is FNYEAQ. There are 14 amino acids in the CDR3, from cysteine to phenylalanine inclusive. Of all the DNA, just the CDR3 is kept, 42 bases in frame from base 1. V lost 3 bases and J lost 4 bases; the stretch between them is 9 bases long. Reading the label with the study, this specimen's time point is: roughly 2 years on ibrutinib. For TCR beta library preparation, about 2 micrograms of genomic DNA was extracted from cryopreserved PBMCs. Longitudinal blood samples from CLL patients on ibrutinib monotherapy were analyzed using high-throughput TCR beta sequencing. Patients were enrolled in a phase 2 open-label single-center ibrutinib monotherapy trial.

The receptor chain draws on TRBV7-6 and TRBJ1-4; no D gene call is confident. Sequencing was performed on PBMCs, taken after 24 months of ibrutinib treatment. This clonotype was obtained from a human donor with chronic lymphocytic leukemia. The CDR3: CASSFGRINEKLFF. The nucleotide sequence is given as TGTGCCAGCAGCTTCGGCAGGATTAATGAAAAACTGTTTTTT.